The 18 T cell receptor beta chains below all came from one sample that was sequenced in a study of identifying expanded T cells in peripheral blood. Sequencing was performed with immunoSEQ multiplex PCR; in TCRdb, only in-frame clones are kept and a portion is missing. The table has 50,000 to 60,000 clones, around 86% seen once. Material: blood. These receptors were collected from a person aged 18 to 69 in good health.

The CDR3 DNA is TGTGCCAGCAGAGAACAGGGGTTCGATGGCTACACCTTC. Amino acid sequence: CASREQGFDGYTF. The chain carries TRBV6-5 and TRBJ1-2; 7 positions agree with TRBD1. V shed 6 bases and J 6 bases; nucleotides not matched to a gene: 7. Germline V gene sequence: CDR1 MNHEY, CDR2 SVGAGI. CDR3 length equals 13 residues.

The chain employs TRBV19 and TRBJ2-7; D might be TRBD2 (6 bases). V dropped 3 bases and J dropped 2 bases, with 14 bases sitting between them. Germline-derived CDR1 and CDR2 are LNHDA and SQIVND (reference sequence). CDR3 length equals 15 residues. The CDR3, as DNA: TGTGCCAGTAGTATCTCCGGGACTGGGCCCTACGAGCAGTACTTC. Protein product: CASSISGTGPYEQYF.

The chain combines TRBV2 with TRBJ2-7, with no clear D. Germline CDR1 SNHLY, CDR2 FYNNEI. This CDR3 has 15 amino acids. V lost 4 bases to trimming and J lost 6 bases, with 19 bases between them. CDR3 DNA sequence: TGTGCCAGCAGTGGGACGGAGATTCCCCTCTCCGAGCAGTACTTC. It encodes CASSGTEIPLSEQYF.

The gene calls are TRBV5-1 and TRBJ2-1; 7 bases align to TRBD1. The CDR3 loop spans 14 amino acids. The germline gives CDR1 SGHRS, CDR2 YFSETQ. V lost 2 bases to trimming and J lost 4 bases; unmatched junction nucleotides: 3. CDR3 DNA sequence: TGCGCCAGCAGCTTCCGGGACAGTTACAATGAGCAGTTCTTC. Its protein product is CASSFRDSYNEQFF. Supplemented by reference TRBV5-1 and TRBJ2-1, the full variable domain reads KAGVTQTPRYLIKTRGQQVTLSCSPISGHRSVSWYQQTPGQGLQFLFEYFSETQRNKGNFPGRFSGRQFSNSRSEMNVSTLELGDSALYLCASSFRDSYNEQFFGPGTRLTVL.

The V and J genes are TRBV20-1 and TRBJ2-1, with 7 nucleotides matching TRBD1. Germline loops: CDR1 DFQATT, CDR2 SNEGSKA (reference sequence). This CDR3 spans 11 amino acids. The CDR3 DNA is TGCAGCGGACAGGTTTACAATGAGCAGTTCTTC. Its protein product is CSGQVYNEQFF.

V gene TRBV9 combines with J gene TRBJ2-1; 15 nucleotides line up with TRBD2. Germline V gene sequence: CDR1 SGDLS, CDR2 YYNGEE. The CDR3 is 17 residues long. J was trimmed by 7 bases and V by 1 base; bases with no gene match: 6. The CDR3 region is CASSVSGLAGGDNEQFF. The CDR3 DNA sequence: TGTGCCAGCAGCGTATCGGGACTAGCGGGGGGTGATAATGAGCAGTTCTTC.

The chain has TRBV9 and TRBJ2-7; tentatively, D is TRBD1 or TRBD2 (5 bases each). The length of the CDR3 is 14 residues. Trimming shortened V by 4 bases and J by 0 bases, and 11 bases separated the two germline ends. In germline, CDR1 is SGDLS, CDR2 YYNGEE. The CDR3 bases are TGTGCCAGCAGCCTGGGACGGCTCTCCTACGAGCAGTACTTC. The encoded protein is CASSLGRLSYEQYF.

The rearrangement joins TRBV10-3 to TRBJ2-3; D possibly corresponds to TRBD1 (6 bases). V was trimmed by 4 bases and J by 0 bases, leaving 14 bases between them. The CDR3 has 16 amino acids. The germline V gene encodes CDR1 ENHRY and CDR2 SYGVKD. CDR3 sequence: CAISGTGSTSTDTQYF. For the CDR3, the DNA is TGTGCCATCAGTGGAACAGGGTCTACTAGCACAGATACGCAGTATTTT.

This clone has just one count. This sequence joins TRBV28 and TRBJ1-5, with a weak D call TRBD1 (5 bases). Deletions cut 2 bases from V and 9 bases from J, with 17 bases between. This CDR3 has 15 amino acids. CDR1 and CDR2 (germline): MDHEN, SYDVKM. CDR3 amino acids: CASSLRQPFPWPQHF. In DNA, the CDR3 is TGTGCCAGCAGTTTAAGACAGCCGTTTCCCTGGCCCCAGCATTTT.

This chain links TRBV5-6 with TRBJ2-5; 8 positions agree with TRBD1. The CDR3 is made up of 17 amino acids. V was pared by 4 bases and J by 4 bases, with 15 bases of the junction left unmatched. Per germline, CDR1 SGHDT and CDR2 YYEEEE. CDR3 loop: CASSPGAGQGARETQYF. CDR3 in DNA: TGTGCCAGCAGCCCCGGGGCAGGTCAGGGGGCGAGAGAGACCCAGTACTTC.

The CDR3 protein is CASHTGQGRSTQYF. The DNA for the CDR3 is TGTGCCAGCCATACGGGACAGGGCCGTAGTACGCAGTATTTT. The V gene is TRBV18, the J gene TRBJ2-3, with 9 bases fitting TRBD1. This CDR3 is 14 amino acids long. CDR1 and CDR2 from the germline V gene are KGHSH and LQKENI. V was pared by 8 bases and J by 8 bases, with 11 bases of the junction left unmatched.

The count of this clone is one. The chain uses TRBV30 and TRBJ1-1; D remains unclear. CDR1 is GTSNPN, CDR2 SVGIG, per germline (reference sequence). The CDR3 has 13 residues. V was shortened by 2 bases and J by 1 base, with 8 bases between the two germline ends. CDR3: CAWSKAANTEAFF. As DNA, the CDR3 is TGTGCCTGGAGTAAGGCCGCGAACACTGAAGCTTTCTTT. Together with reference TRBV30 and TRBJ1-1, the CDR3 gives the full variable domain: SQTIHQWPATLVQPVGSPLSLECTVEGTSNPNLYWYRQAAGRGLQLLFYSVGIGQISSEVPQNLSASRPQDRQFILSSKKLLLSDSGFYLCAWSKAANTEAFFGQGTRLTVV.

The gene calls are TRBV6-5 and TRBJ1-4; D might be TRBD1 (6 bases). This CDR3 is 15 amino acids long. Germline V gene lookup returns CDR1 MNHEY and CDR2 SVGAGI. V lost 5 bases, J lost 5 bases, and 15 bases lay in between. CDR3 amino acids: CASSLSGERNEKLFF. In DNA form, the CDR3 reads TGTGCCAGCAGTCTATCAGGGGAGCGGAATGAAAAACTGTTTTTT.

This chain uses TRBV18 with TRBJ1-1; no clear D gene. The CDR3 runs 13 residues. Germline values: CDR1 KGHSH, CDR2 LQKENI. The germline V and J ends were trimmed by 4 bases and 3 bases, with 9 bases remaining between them. The CDR3 here is CASSLLRDTEAFF. The CDR3 region has the DNA TGTGCCAGCTCACTTCTTAGGGACACTGAAGCTTTCTTT.

The gene calls are TRBV11-2 and TRBJ2-5, with D possibly being TRBD2 (5 bases). This CDR3 has 13 residues. From germline, CDR1 is SGHAT and CDR2 FQNNGV. Trimming shortened V by 1 base and J by 5 bases, and 8 bases separated the two germline ends. The CDR3 DNA reads as TGTGCCAGCAGCTTAGGAAGGAGGGAGACCCAGTACTTC. This gives the protein CASSLGRRETQYF.

This clone was recorded only once. This chain links TRBV7-2 with TRBJ1-3; TRBD1 might be the D (6 bases). The V end lost 5 bases, the J end lost 3 bases, and 11 bases lay between the germline ends. This CDR3 has 14 amino acids. The germline gives CDR1 SGHTA, CDR2 FQGNSA. For the CDR3, the DNA is TGTGCCAGCAGCCAGGGAGGGGGTGGAAACACCATATATTTT. This translates into CASSQGGGGNTIYF.

V is TRBV5-4 and J is TRBJ1-2, with a possible D match to TRBD1 (5 bases). Trimming stripped 3 bases from V and 2 bases from J, with 17 bases between. Germline CDR1 reads SGHNT; CDR2 reads YYREEE (reference sequence). This CDR3 is built from 16 residues. For the CDR3, the DNA is TGTGCCAGCAGCTCGGACATAGACAGTCCCAACTATGGCTACACCTTC. Its protein product is CASSSDIDSPNYGYTF.

This clone has only one observation. The CDR3 DNA reads TGTGCCAGCAGCTTAGTTGGTAGCAGCAATGAGCAGTTCTTC. Its protein product is CASSLVGSSNEQFF. The chain employs TRBV7-9 and TRBJ2-1; D ambiguous. The CDR3 spans 14 residues. Per the germline V gene, CDR1 is SEHNR and CDR2 is FQNEAQ (reference sequence). V lost 1 base, J lost 6 bases, and 10 bases lay in between.